The following is a T cell receptor beta chain sequence with its context. The antigen remains unidentified. cDNA libraries for TRB were generated by 5' RACE incorporating UMI labels. Using the 5' RACE reads, TCRdb records one entry per CDR3 protein without DNA. This listing includes approximately 100,000 distinct CDR3 sequences. Every CD8+ T cell subset underwent triplicate sorting at roughly 320,000 cells apiece. This sample is drawn from a study of CXCR3-negative and CXCR3-positive naive CD8 T cells. Across the whole study: Cumulative TRB read yield was about 140 million, averaging about 1.5 +/- 0.3 million per library. Study-wide results and caveats: Most assays used freshly isolated PBMCs, as cryopreservation partially reduced CXCR3. Relative to CXCR3-negative naive cells, CXCR3-positive naive cells had more hydrophobic TRB CDR3s.

CDR1 SGHVS and CDR2 FNYEAQ come from the germline V gene. The CDR3 runs to 17 residues. This chain uses TRBV7-6 with TRBJ2-3; TCRdb indicates TRBD2, and absent DNA this call remains unverified. Material for sequencing was naive CXCR3+ CD8+ T cells from blood. Subset meaning: CD45RO-CCR7+CD27+CD95- naive CD8+ T cells expressing CXCR3 (TNR3+). The clonotype originates from a human donor in good health. Some clones in this sample may be carry-over from other donors' samples. CDR3 loop: CASSFVIGGGAPDTQYF.